The rows below give T cell receptor beta chains drawn from one sample of a study of cytomegalovirus exposure and HLA in healthy donors. Here immunoSEQ multiplex PCR was the method, and the copy in TCRdb shows in-frame clones only, minus some. Of around 150,000 clones listed, around four fifths were seen once; the top ten hold about 1.4%. The specimen was PBMCs. The source is a woman under 30 in good health and CMV-seronegative. Each CDR3 is given with its conserved first and last residue. Fields, in order: clone size, J gene, D gene, V gene, CDR3 DNA, CDR3 protein. D genes are given only for firm matches. Some rows have no size entry. The others give once, few or many, or a class for an expanded clone.

. | TRBJ1-3 | . | TRBV19 | TGTGCCAGTAGTCTCTCTGGAAACACCATATATTTT | CASSLSGNTIYF
. | TRBJ2-7 | TRBD1 | TRBV18 | TGTGCCAGCTCACCGCGGACAGGGTCAAAAGACGAGCAGTACTTC | CASSPRTGSKDEQYF
. | TRBJ2-3 | TRBD2 | TRBV5-1 | TGCGCCAGCAGCCCGACTAGCGGGGGGCACACAGATACGCAGTATTTT | CASSPTSGGHTDTQYF
. | TRBJ2-1 | TRBD1 | TRBV7-9 | TGTGCCAGCAGCACCCGGGACAGGGGGAGGTTGAAGGTGGGCAATGAGCAGTTCTTC | CASSTRDRGRLKVGNEQFF
. | TRBJ2-5 | . | TRBV2 | TGTGCCAGCAGTGAGGCGGTAGATTACTTC | CASSEAVDYF
. | TRBJ1-1 | . | TRBV9 | TGTGCCAGCAGCGCCGGGCGGGGCCAGGGCACTGAAGCTTTCTTT | CASSAGRGQGTEAFF
. | TRBJ1-1 | . | TRBV19 | TGTGCCAGTAGTGGGGGCCGGAGGATGAACACTGAAGCTTTCTTT | CASSGGRRMNTEAFF
once | TRBJ2-3 | . | TRBV6-1 | TGTGCCAGCAGTGCCAACCACGGGGATACGCAGTATTTT | CASSANHGDTQYF
. | TRBJ1-1 | TRBD1 | TRBV29-1 | TGCAGCGTTGTTGGGAGGACAGGGAGGCCCCTTGAAGCTTTCTTT | CSVVGRTGRPLEAFF
. | TRBJ2-3 | TRBD1 | TRBV6-6 | TGTGCCAGCAGTTACCCCCGGGACAGGGTTGCAGATACGCAGTATTTT | CASSYPRDRVADTQYF
. | TRBJ1-6 | . | TRBV6-6 | TGTGCCAGCAGTTTGGGGGGTAATAATTCACCCCTCCACTTT | CASSLGGNNSPLHF
. | TRBJ2-3 | TRBD2 | TRBV28 | TGTGCCAGCAGTTCAATGGATCGGTCCCCGGGGGGGGATACGCAGTATTTT | CASSSMDRSPGGDTQYF
. | TRBJ2-1 | TRBD1 | TRBV6-1 | TGTGCCAGCAGTGAATGGGGACAGGGGGCATATGAGCAGTTCTTC | CASSEWGQGAYEQFF
. | TRBJ2-1 | . | TRBV11-2 | TGTGCCAGCAGCTTAGAAGACAGGTACAATGAGCAGTTCTTC | CASSLEDRYNEQFF
. | TRBJ2-7 | . | TRBV27 | TGTGCCAGCAGTCCCAACAGGGTTAGAGAAGGTGAGCAGTACTTC | CASSPNRVREGEQYF
. | TRBJ1-2 | . | TRBV18 | TGTGCCAGCTCACCGGGGAGGGGCGCTAACTATGGCTACACCTTC | CASSPGRGANYGYTF
. | TRBJ2-7 | TRBD2 | TRBV4-2 | TGTGCCAGCAGCCAAGATGAAGAGAGTAGCGGGGGGGCCTACGAGCAGTACTTC | CASSQDEESSGGAYEQYF
. | TRBJ1-2 | TRBD1 | TRBV2 | TGTGCCAGCAGTCTGTGGGACAGGAACTATGGCTACACCTTC | CASSLWDRNYGYTF
. | TRBJ1-3 | . | TRBV7-9 | TGTGCCAGCGAGTACGAGGGATCTGGAAACACCATATATTTT | CASEYEGSGNTIYF
. | TRBJ1-4 | . | TRBV7-6 | TGTGCCAGCAGCTTACTCCCTACTTCGGATGAAAAACTGTTTTTT | CASSLLPTSDEKLFF
once | TRBJ2-5 | . | TRBV10-3 | TGTGCCATCAGTACTGCAAAGACCCAGTACTTC | CAISTAKTQYF
. | TRBJ1-1 | TRBD1 | TRBV2 | TGTGCCAGCAGTCAGACCGGGACAGGGAACACTGAAGCTTTCTTT | CASSQTGTGNTEAFF
. | TRBJ1-2 | TRBD1 | TRBV30 | TGTGCCTGGGATGGGACAGACTATGGCTACACCTTC | CAWDGTDYGYTF